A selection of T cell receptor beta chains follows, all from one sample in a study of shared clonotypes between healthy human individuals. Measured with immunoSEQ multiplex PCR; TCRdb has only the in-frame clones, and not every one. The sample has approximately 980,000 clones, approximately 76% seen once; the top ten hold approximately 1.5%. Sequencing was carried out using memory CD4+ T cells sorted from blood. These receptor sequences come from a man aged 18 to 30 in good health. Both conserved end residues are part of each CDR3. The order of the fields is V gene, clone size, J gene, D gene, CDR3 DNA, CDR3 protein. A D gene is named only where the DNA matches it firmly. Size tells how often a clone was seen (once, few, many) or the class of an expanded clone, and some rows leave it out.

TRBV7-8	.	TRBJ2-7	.	TGTGCCAGCAGCTTCTCATTAGTACTCTACGAGCAGTACTTC	CASSFSLVLYEQYF
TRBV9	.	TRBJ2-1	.	TGTGCCAGCAGCGTAGGGGAGCTGATATACAATGAGCAGTTCTTC	CASSVGELIYNEQFF
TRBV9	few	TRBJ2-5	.	TGTGCCAGCAGCGTAGGATTAGCTAATCCCCAGTACTTC	CASSVGLANPQYF
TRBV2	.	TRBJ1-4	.	TGTGCCAGCAGTCGAGGCGGGGAAAAACTGTTTTTT	CASSRGGEKLFF
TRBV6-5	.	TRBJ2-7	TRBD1	TGTGCCAGCAGTTCCGCCGGGACAGGGTTTAAGTACGAGCAGTACTTC	CASSSAGTGFKYEQYF
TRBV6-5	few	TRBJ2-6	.	TGTGCCAGTGGGGGAACTCTGGGCGCCAACGTCCTGACTTTC	CASGGTLGANVLTF
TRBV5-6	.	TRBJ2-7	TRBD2	TGTGCCAGCAGCCCAATACTAGGGACTAGCGGGAGGACGTACGAGCAGTACTTC	CASSPILGTSGRTYEQYF
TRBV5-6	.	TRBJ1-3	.	TGTGCCAGCAGCTTGCCCGCGGACTTATCTGGAAACACCATATATTTT	CASSLPADLSGNTIYF
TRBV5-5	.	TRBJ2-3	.	TGTGCCAGCAGCTTGTGGGGCAGCACAGATACGCAGTATTTT	CASSLWGSTDTQYF
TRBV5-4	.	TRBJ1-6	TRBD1	TGTGCCAGCAGTTTCGACCACGGGACAGGGAATTCACCCCTCCACTTT	CASSFDHGTGNSPLHF
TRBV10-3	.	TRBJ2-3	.	TGTGCCATCAGTGACTCGTCGAGGGGCGCAGATACGCAGTATTTT	CAISDSSRGADTQYF
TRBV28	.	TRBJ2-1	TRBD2	TGTGCCAGCAGTTTAGCGGGACTAGCTAATGAGCAGTTCTTC	CASSLAGLANEQFF
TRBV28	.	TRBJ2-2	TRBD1	TGTGCCAGCAGGCCCCACAGGGGTGGCGGGGAGCTGTTTTTT	CASRPHRGGGELFF
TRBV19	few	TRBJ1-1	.	TGTGCCAGTAGTATAGATCCGACAGCCAAGAGGGCTTTCTTT	CASSIDPTAKRAFF
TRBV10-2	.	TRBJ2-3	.	TGCGCCAGCAGTGAGCTGCGACTGGGTTTGACGCAGTATTTT	CASSELRLGLTQYF
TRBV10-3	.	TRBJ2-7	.	TGTGCCATCAGTGATGGGGGGCGAAGAGGCTCCTACGAGCAGTACTTC	CAISDGGRRGSYEQYF
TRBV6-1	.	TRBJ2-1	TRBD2	TGTGCCAGCAGTGACCCGGGACTAGCGGCCTACAATGAGCAGTTCTTC	CASSDPGLAAYNEQFF
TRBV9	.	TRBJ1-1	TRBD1	TGTGCCAGCAGCGTAACACAGGGGGGCACTGAAGCTTTCTTT	CASSVTQGGTEAFF
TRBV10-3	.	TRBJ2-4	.	TGTGCCATCAGTGCGTCAGAAATTGAAAACATTCAGTACTTC	CAISASEIENIQYF
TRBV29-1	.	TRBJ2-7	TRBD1	TGCAGCGTGGGACAGGGGGCTCGATACGAGCAGTACTTC	CSVGQGARYEQYF
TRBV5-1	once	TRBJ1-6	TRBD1	TGCGCCAGCAGCTTGGAGGGGGGACAGTCCGGGGCGCCCCTCCACTTT	CASSLEGGQSGAPLHF
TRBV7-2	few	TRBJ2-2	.	TGTGCCTCCACGCCGGGGGCCTTAGGGACCGGGGAGCTGTTTTTT	CASTPGALGTGELFF
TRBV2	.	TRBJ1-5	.	TGTGCCAGCAGCGTAGGTGGTTCGGGGACAATTCAGCCCCAGCATTTT	CASSVGGSGTIQPQHF
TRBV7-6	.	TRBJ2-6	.	TGTGCCAGCAGCTTTCTTCCACGAAGGGTTACTGGGGCCAACGTCCTGACTTTC	CASSFLPRRVTGANVLTF
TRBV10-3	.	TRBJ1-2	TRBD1	TGTGCCATCAGTGAGTCACCCAGACAGGGGGGCGGCTACACCTTC	CAISESPRQGGGYTF
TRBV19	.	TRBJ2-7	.	TGTGCCAGTAGTATTTCTGCTAGAGGTTCCGAGCAGTACTTC	CASSISARGSEQYF
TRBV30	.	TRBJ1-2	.	TGTGCCTGGAGTTCACAGGGTCCTCACACCTTC	CAWSSQGPHTF
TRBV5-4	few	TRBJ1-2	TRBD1	TGTGCCAGCAGCTTGGACAGGGGGAACTATGGCTACACCTTC	CASSLDRGNYGYTF
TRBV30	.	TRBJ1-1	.	TGTGCCTGGGTCAACGGGGTCACGTACACTGAAGCTTTCTTT	CAWVNGVTYTEAFF
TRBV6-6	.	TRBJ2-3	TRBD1	TGTGCCAGCAGACCGGGACAGAGATACACAGATACGCAGTATTTT	CASRPGQRYTDTQYF
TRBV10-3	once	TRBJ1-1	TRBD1	TGTGCCATCACCCCGGGACAGAAGAACACTGAAGCTTTCTTT	CAITPGQKNTEAFF
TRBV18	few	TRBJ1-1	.	TGTGCCAGCTCACCTATGGGGGCCACTGAAGCTTTCTTT	CASSPMGATEAFF
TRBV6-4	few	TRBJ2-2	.	TGTGCCAGCAGTCCGTTAAAGGGGGCGAACACCGGGGAGCTGTTTTTT	CASSPLKGANTGELFF
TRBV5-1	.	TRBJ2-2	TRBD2	TGCGCCAGCAGCTTGGTCGGGACTAGCGGGACCGGGGAGCTGTTTTTT	CASSLVGTSGTGELFF
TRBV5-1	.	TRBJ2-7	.	TGCGCCAGCAGTACTGAGCTGGGGGAGCAGTACTTC	CASSTELGEQYF
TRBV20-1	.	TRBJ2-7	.	TGCAGTGCCACGACACATTACGAGCAGTACTTC	CSATTHYEQYF
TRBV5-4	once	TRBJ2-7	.	TGTGCCAGCAGCTTGTTACCAGACACCTACGAGCAGTACTTC	CASSLLPDTYEQYF
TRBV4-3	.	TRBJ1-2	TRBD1	TGCGCCAGCAGCCAAGGGACAGGGTCCCACTATGGCTACACCTTC	CASSQGTGSHYGYTF
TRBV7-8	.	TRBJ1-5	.	TGTGCCAGCAGCTTAATGCAGTTCAATCAGCCCCAGCATTTT	CASSLMQFNQPQHF
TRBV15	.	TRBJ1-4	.	TGTGCCACCAGCAGAGAGGGGAAAAAACTGTTTTTT	CATSREGKKLFF
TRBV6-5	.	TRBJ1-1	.	TGTGCCAGCAGCCCCAGTCGGGATTGGCGAGCTGAAGCTTTCTTT	CASSPSRDWRAEAFF
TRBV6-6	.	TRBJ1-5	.	TGTGCCAGCAGTTATTACAGGGACCAAAGTCAGCCCCAGCATTTT	CASSYYRDQSQPQHF
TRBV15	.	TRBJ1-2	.	TGTGCCACCAGCAGAGATAGGGCCAACTATGGCTACACCTTC	CATSRDRANYGYTF
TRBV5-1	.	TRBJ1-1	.	TGCGCCAGCAGCCTTAGGACGGGAGACACTGAAGCTTTCTTT	CASSLRTGDTEAFF
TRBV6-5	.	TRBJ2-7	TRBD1	TGTGCCAGCAGTTACTCAAGGACAGGGGGCTACGAGCAGTACTTC	CASSYSRTGGYEQYF
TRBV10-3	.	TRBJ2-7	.	TGTGCCATCAGTGAGGTTCGGGGCGGAGGCTACGAGCAGTACTTC	CAISEVRGGGYEQYF
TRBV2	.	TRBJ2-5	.	TGTGCCAGCAGTGAGTCTCGACTAGAGACCCAGTACTTC	CASSESRLETQYF
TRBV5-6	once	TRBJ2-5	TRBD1	TGTGCCAGCAGCTCCTGGACAGGGCTGAAAGAGACCCAGTACTTC	CASSSWTGLKETQYF
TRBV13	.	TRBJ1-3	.	TGTGCCAGCACCCGGCGGGGGAACCCTGGAAACACCATATATTTT	CASTRRGNPGNTIYF
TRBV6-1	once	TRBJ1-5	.	TGTGCCACCTCCGGGGGGGGCAATCAGCCCCAGCATTTT	CATSGGGNQPQHF
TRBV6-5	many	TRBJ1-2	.	TGTGCCAGCACGAAGGGTTATGGCTACACCTTC	CASTKGYGYTF
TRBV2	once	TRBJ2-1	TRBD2	TGTGCCAGCGGGGCGGGAGTCTACAATGAGCAGTTCTTC	CASGAGVYNEQFF
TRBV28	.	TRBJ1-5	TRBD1	TGTGCCAGTCACAACTCAGGGGGCGGTCAGCCCCAGCATTTT	CASHNSGGGQPQHF